This T cell receptor beta chain was documented in a study of Ad26.COV2.S vaccination and SARS-CoV-2 variants. Study details: Donor was assigned to the Ad26.COV2.S arm of trial COV1001. In the study, Ad26.COV2.S was injected intramuscularly once, or twice 56 days apart.

The germline gives CDR1 LGHNA, CDR2 YSLEER. The CDR3 has 15 residues. The germline V and J ends were trimmed by 4 bases and 2 bases, with 13 bases remaining between them. Profiled with immunoSEQ multiplex PCR; TCRdb holds only in-frame clones, not every one. The sample includes some 240,000 clones, roughly 85% of them seen just once. This sample's treatment: 15 to 20 received Ad26.COV2.S at low or high dose, single or two shots; about 5 received placebo; per-sample allocation not given. At day 63 after the first vaccine or placebo injection, samples were drawn. The origin of this receptor is a person aged 18 to 59 who received the Ad26.COV2.S COVID-19 vaccine or a placebo. The material sequenced was peripheral blood, taken in a trial of Ad26.COV2.S vaccine versus placebo. The rearrangement joins TRBV4-3 to TRBJ2-3; no definite D call. The CDR3 region is CASSRTGHNTDTQYF. DNA for the CDR3: TGCGCCAGCAGCCGAACCGGGCATAACACAGATACGCAGTATTTT.